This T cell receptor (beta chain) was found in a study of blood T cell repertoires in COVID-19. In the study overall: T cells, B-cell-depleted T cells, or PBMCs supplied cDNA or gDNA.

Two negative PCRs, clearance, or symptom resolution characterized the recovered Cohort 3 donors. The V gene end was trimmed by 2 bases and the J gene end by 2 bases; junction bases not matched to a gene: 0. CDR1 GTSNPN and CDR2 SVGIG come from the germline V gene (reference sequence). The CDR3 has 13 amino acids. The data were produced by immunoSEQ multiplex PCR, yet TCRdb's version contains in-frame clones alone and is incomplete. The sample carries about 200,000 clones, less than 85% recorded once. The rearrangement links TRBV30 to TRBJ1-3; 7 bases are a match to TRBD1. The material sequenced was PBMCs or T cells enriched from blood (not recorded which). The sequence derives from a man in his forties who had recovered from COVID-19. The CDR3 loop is CAWSTGAGNTIYF. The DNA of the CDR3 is TGTGCCTGGAGTACAGGGGCTGGAAACACCATATATTTT. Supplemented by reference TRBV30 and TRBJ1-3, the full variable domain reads SQTIHQWPATLVQPVGSPLSLECTVEGTSNPNLYWYRQAAGRGLQLLFYSVGIGQISSEVPQNLSASRPQDRQFILSSKKLLLSDSGFYLCAWSTGAGNTIYFGEGSWLTVV.